This paragraph covers one T cell receptor (beta chain) sequence. Its antigen target is currently unknown. No per-base quality is available; no much larger clone lies one base away. TCR CDR3 regions were amplified from genomic DNA by multiplex PCR using the deep immunoSEQ assay. Extracted genomic DNA from each cell subset was distributed evenly across all wells of several immunoSEQ 96-well plates, and each plate was treated as a replicate. Each replicate PCR for unsorted PBMC received approximately 0.3 ug genomic DNA, equal to tens of thousands of T cell genomes. Ten immunoSEQ deep assay plates were used to sequence unsorted PBMC genomic DNA. Purified libraries were quantified with a Qubit 3.0 fluorometer, sized on a Bioanalyzer 2100, and re-quantified with the KAPA Library Quantification kit. Every immunoSEQ 96-well plate was sequenced on a dedicated single-read 150-cycle Illumina NextSeq 550 flow cell. The original methods were these. Because the immunoSEQ output held only junctional sequences and lacked quality scores, the filtering could not match the filtering applied to full-length reads. To assign V/J genes and CDR3, sequences were annotated against IMGT germline references using PyIR, a Python wrapper for IgBLAST v1.9. Reads were filtered out if the reads had weak V/J assignments (E-value above 1e-6), no CDR3, stop codons, out-of-frame junctions, or ambiguous translated residues. V3J clonotypes were defined as sequences sharing an identical inferred V gene, J gene, and CDR3 amino acid sequence. To compute the percentage overlap between repertoires, the number of shared unique clonotypes was divided by the size of the smaller repertoire. RTK rarefaction, the Chao1 estimator, and Recon v2.1 estimates of unobserved clonotypes were used to assess repertoire richness. TCRdb took this table from immuneACCESS and kept in-frame rearrangements with V and J called. Such tables lack part of the clones; where checked against another copy, unresolved V genes explain under half of the gap, and the rest is unexplained. The V and J calls and clone size are taken from that table; D and trimming were inferred from the DNA. Counted in this sample were about half a million clones; roughly 77% of them appeared once. Together, the top ten hold about 13% of the sample.

Healthy HIV-negative adults with no recently reported acute infections or vaccinations were included as donors. Every donor was a Caucasian adult living in Nashville, Tennessee, USA. For unsorted samples, tens of millions of PBMCs were counted, and genomic DNA was extracted using the QIAamp DNA Blood Mini kit. Blood was collected by leukapheresis, and PBMCs were isolated by Ficoll-Histopaque density gradient centrifugation and then cryopreserved in liquid nitrogen vapor phase. At the junction V is shortened by 0 bases and J by 0 bases, with 12 bases in between. The CDR3 covers 17 residues, taking in both the cysteine and the phenylalanine. Solely the CDR3 DNA is kept, with 51 bases framed from the first base. Sequences LGHNA (CDR1) and YSLEER (CDR2) are obtained from the germline V gene. This record comes from a study of shared clonotypes between healthy human individuals (dated by TCRdb to about 2020). For context, the study as a whole: The cohort comprised a couple of women and a few men aged 18 to 49 years. Different laboratories and diverse techniques were used to prepare libraries and sequence TCR repertoires, to increase sequencing depth and limit assay-specific biases. To estimate repertoire size and how much clonotype sharing occurs between individuals, the study deeply sequenced the blood TCR repertoires of five or six healthy adults. Per donor, leukapheresis produced somewhere between about 0.85 and 10 billion PBMCs.

The investigation overall reported the following: Pairwise subsampling indicated that sequencing depth was expected to affect the degree of clonotype sharing among donors. Sampling was restricted to blood, and TCR repertoires in tissue are likely to differ from TCR repertoires in blood. Because the study included only a small number of donors, the genetic and exposure-history diversity represented was limited.

The receptor's source is a woman in her 40s in good health. Some clones in this sample may be carry-over from other donors' samples. The sequence links TRBV4-3 to TRBJ2-1, with the D gene call left open. Specimen: PBMCs. The sequenced DNA is TGCGCCAGCAGCCAAGATCACCAGCTCCTCTCCTACAATGAGCAGTTCTTC. It specifies CASSQDHQLLSYNEQFF.